The 26 T cell receptor beta chains reported below all come from one sample, sequenced in a study of blood T cell repertoires in COVID-19. This table comes from immunoSEQ multiplex PCR, and its TCRdb copy is limited to in-frame clones, with some not included. The sample includes nearly 200,000 clones, around four fifths seen only once; the top ten take approximately 0.9%. Sequencing was performed on peripheral blood. All receptors come from a man between 60 and 75 years old with COVID-19, enrolled during active disease.

This chain joins TRBV9 and TRBJ2-2; 8 nucleotides match TRBD1. Trimming removed 3 bases from V and 3 bases from J; junction bases left unmatched: 1. The CDR3 extends over 14 amino acids. Germline V gives CDR1 SGDLS, CDR2 YYNGEE. The CDR3 region is CASSGTGYTGELFF. In DNA form, the CDR3 reads TGTGCCAGCAGCGGGACAGGGTACACCGGGGAGCTGTTTTTT.

The V call is TRBV6-5, the J call TRBJ2-7; D is perhaps TRBD1 (5 bases). In germline, CDR1 is MNHEY, CDR2 SVGAGI. V was shortened by 5 bases and J by 0 bases, with 11 bases between the two germline ends. CDR3 length equals 14 residues. CDR3 sequence: CASSPQGHSYEQYF. CDR3 in DNA: TGTGCCAGCAGTCCGCAGGGTCACTCCTACGAGCAGTACTTC.

The chain couples TRBV28 to TRBJ1-5, with D possibly matching TRBD1 (6 bases). Deletions cut 6 bases from V and 7 bases from J, with 10 bases between. The CDR3 runs 12 residues. The germline V gene encodes CDR1 MDHEN and CDR2 SYDVKM. CDR3 sequence: CASSRQVQPQHF. CDR3 nucleotides: TGTGCCAGCAGCAGACAGGTGCAGCCCCAGCATTTT.

This chain connects TRBV5-1 to TRBJ2-5, with D tentatively TRBD1 (5 bases). The CDR3 runs 14 residues. Germline loops: CDR1 SGHRS, CDR2 YFSETQ. The ends were cut back, 0 bases at V and 4 bases at J, with 10 bases in the middle. In DNA form, the CDR3 reads TGCGCCAGCAGCTTGGAGGGCAGGGTAGAGACCCAGTACTTC. This gives the protein CASSLEGRVETQYF.

The chain joins TRBV5-1 to TRBJ1-5; no definite D call. V was trimmed by 1 base and J by 5 bases, leaving 13 bases between them. The CDR3 totals 15 residues. Germline CDR1 is SGHRS and CDR2 is YFSETQ. The CDR3 spells CASSLSSDGDQPQHF. The CDR3 DNA is TGCGCCAGCAGCTTGTCCAGTGACGGAGATCAGCCCCAGCATTTT.

The chain couples TRBV28 to TRBJ2-7; D is uncertain. Germline V gene data show CDR1 as MDHEN and CDR2 as SYDVKM. The CDR3 runs 13 residues. Trimming pared 2 bases from V and 0 bases from J, leaving 5 bases between. CDR3 sequence: CASSLTLSYEQYF. The CDR3 DNA reads TGTGCCAGCAGTTTAACTCTCTCCTACGAGCAGTACTTC. The whole variable domain, filled in from reference TRBV28 and TRBJ2-7, reads DVKVTQSSRYLVKRTGEKVFLECVQDMDHENMFWYRQDPGLGLRLIYFSYDVKMKEKGDIPEGYSVSREKKERFSLILESASTNQTSMYLCASSLTLSYEQYFGPGTRLTVT.

The chain recombines TRBV5-1 with TRBJ2-1; 9 bases are a match to TRBD2. The germline V gene encodes CDR1 SGHRS and CDR2 YFSETQ. CDR3 length: 17 amino acids. Trimming cost V 4 bases and J 2 bases; bases outside gene matches: 10. Here the CDR3 DNA reads TGCGCCAGCAGCGAACCTACTAGCGGGCAGACCTACAATGAGCAGTTCTTC. Protein product: CASSEPTSGQTYNEQFF. The full variable domain, rest sourced from reference TRBV5-1 and TRBJ2-1, is KAGVTQTPRYLIKTRGQQVTLSCSPISGHRSVSWYQQTPGQGLQFLFEYFSETQRNKGNFPGRFSGRQFSNSRSEMNVSTLELGDSALYLCASSEPTSGQTYNEQFFGPGTRLTVL.

The rearrangement joins TRBV9 to TRBJ1-5, with 10 positions matching TRBD1. Unmatched junction bases numbered 8, after V lost 4 bases and J lost 7 bases. Germline V gives CDR1 SGDLS, CDR2 YYNGEE. The length of the CDR3 is 15 residues. The CDR3 here is CASSPVGTGEQPQHF. The CDR3 DNA reads TGTGCCAGCAGCCCCGTCGGGACAGGGGAACAGCCCCAGCATTTT.

This chain links TRBV18 with TRBJ1-5, with no clear D. From germline, CDR1 is KGHSH and CDR2 LQKENI. The CDR3 length is 12 residues. Trimming removed 6 bases at V and 0 bases at J, with 3 bases between. CDR3 residues: CASSRSNQPQHF. For the CDR3, the DNA is TGTGCCAGCTCTCGTAGCAATCAGCCCCAGCATTTT.

This rearrangement joins TRBV19 to TRBJ1-3; D is unclear. In germline, CDR1 is LNHDA, CDR2 SQIVND (reference sequence). V lost 5 bases to trimming and J lost 1 base, with 12 bases between them. The CDR3 extends over 15 amino acids. The CDR3: CASSWQIGSGNTIYF. The CDR3 DNA sequence: TGTGCCAGTAGTTGGCAGATCGGGTCTGGAAACACCATATATTTT. Looking up the rest from reference TRBV19 and TRBJ1-3 gives the full variable domain: DGGITQSPKYLFRKEGQNVTLSCEQNLNHDAMYWYRQDPGQGLRLIYYSQIVNDFQKGDIAEGYSVSREKKESFPLTVTSAQKNPTAFYLCASSWQIGSGNTIYFGEGSWLTVV.

This clone was detected only a few times. The chain employs TRBV28 and TRBJ1-2; D is possibly TRBD1 (6 bases). The CDR3 extends over 15 amino acids. From germline, CDR1 is MDHEN and CDR2 SYDVKM. V gave up 7 bases and J gave up 6 bases, with 21 bases separating them. CDR3 nucleotide sequence: TGTGCCAGCACCCAGGGTGGGGGCTTTAGCGATGGCTACACCTTC. This translates into CASTQGGGFSDGYTF.

The rearrangement links TRBV3-1 (or the pseudogene TRBV3-2) to TRBJ1-6; D ambiguous. CDR3 length: 14 amino acids. Germline V gene sequence: CDR1 LGHDT, CDR2 YNNKEL (reference sequence). Trimming stripped 5 bases from V and 7 bases from J, with 12 bases between. The CDR3 is CASSLVSSNSPLHF. The CDR3 DNA reads as TGTGCCAGCAGCTTAGTTAGTTCGAATTCACCCCTCCACTTT.

In its sample, this clone was seen a few times. The V gene is TRBV28, the J gene TRBJ1-1; D possibly corresponds to TRBD1 (5 bases). The CDR3 is 12 amino acids. Deletions cut 11 bases from V and 3 bases from J, with 13 bases between. Germline CDR1 MDHEN, CDR2 SYDVKM. The CDR3 region is CAGGRGDTEAFF. The CDR3 coding sequence is TGTGCCGGTGGGAGGGGCGACACTGAAGCTTTCTTT.

V usage is TRBV5-8 and J usage is TRBJ1-2; 7 positions match TRBD1. Germline V lookup: CDR1 SGHTS, CDR2 YDEGEE. CDR3 length: 15 residues. The V segment lost 4 bases and the J segment 2 bases; nucleotides outside the gene matches: 8. CDR3 DNA: TGTGCCAGCAGCAAGGGACAGCCGGGGAACTATGGCTACACCTTC. Translating it yields CASSKGQPGNYGYTF.

The chain joins TRBV2 to TRBJ2-1; 8 bases are shared with TRBD2. V gave up 4 bases and J gave up 7 bases; unmatched junction bases: 6. The germline V gene has CDR1 SNHLY and CDR2 FYNNEI. The CDR3 sequence is 14 residues long. CDR3 DNA: TGTGCCAGCAGTGGTGGCGGGAGGTTAAATGAGCAGTTCTTC. Encoded protein: CASSGGGRLNEQFF. The full variable domain, rest sourced from reference TRBV2 and TRBJ2-1, is EPEVTQTPSHQVTQMGQEVILRCVPISNHLYFYWYRQILGQKVEFLVSFYNNEISEKSEIFDDQFSVERPDGSNFTLKIRSTKLEDSAMYFCASSGGGRLNEQFFGPGTRLTVL.

The chain couples TRBV7-3 to TRBJ2-2, with 9 bases identical to TRBD1. Germline CDR1 and CDR2: SGHTA and FQGTGA. The CDR3 runs to 15 residues. V gave up 6 bases and J gave up 3 bases; unmatched junction bases: 5. CDR3 coding DNA: TGTGCCAGCAGGGCGGGACAGGGTCACACCGGGGAGCTGTTTTTT. Its protein product is CASRAGQGHTGELFF.

The chain uses TRBV29-1 and TRBJ1-3; D is possibly TRBD1 (5 bases). Germline CDR1 and CDR2: SQVTM and ANQGSEA. The V and J ends lost 3 bases and 4 bases respectively, with 10 bases between them. CDR3 length equals 13 residues. CDR3 sequence: CSVEAGPGNTIYF. The CDR3 coding sequence is TGCAGCGTTGAGGCAGGGCCGGGAAACACCATATATTTT.

This clone was seen a single time. V gene TRBV19 combines with J gene TRBJ2-5, with TRBD2 matching over 9 bases. V trimming: 5 bases; J trimming: 1 base; junction bases outside the gene matches: 5. Germline values: CDR1 LNHDA, CDR2 SQIVND (reference sequence). The CDR3 is made up of 15 amino acids. DNA of the CDR3: TGTGCCAGTAGTGTCGGACTAGCGCGCCAAGAGACCCAGTACTTC. It translates to CASSVGLARQETQYF.

The gene calls are TRBV29-1 and TRBJ1-1; 8 nucleotides align to TRBD1. The CDR3 totals 16 residues. After removal of 4 bases from V and 0 bases from J, the junction contained 10 bases not matched to a gene. CDR1 and CDR2 (germline): SQVTM, ANQGSEA. As DNA, the CDR3 is TGCAGCGTTGTGCGCCCGGACAGGGCGGTGAACACTGAAGCTTTCTTT. Translation: CSVVRPDRAVNTEAFF.

This clone was counted only a few times. The chain is built from TRBV27 and TRBJ1-2, with TRBD1 matching over 8 bases. The CDR3 length is 14 residues. The germline V gene encodes CDR1 MNHEY and CDR2 SMNVEV (reference sequence). Trimming removed 6 bases from V and 0 bases from J; junction bases left unmatched: 3. In nucleotides, the CDR3 is TGTGCCAGCAGACAGGGGGGAGCTAACTATGGCTACACCTTC. Its protein is CASRQGGANYGYTF.

This clone has more than one count but fewer than ten. J is TRBJ1-1 and V is TRBV18; D remains ambiguous. Trimming stripped 2 bases from V and 4 bases from J, with 8 bases between. Germline V gene lookup returns CDR1 KGHSH and CDR2 LQKENI. The CDR3 totals 13 residues. CDR3 DNA: TGTGCCAGCTCACCAGGAGCGGGCACTGAAGCTTTCTTT. It is translated as CASSPGAGTEAFF.

J is TRBJ1-4 and V is TRBV7-8, with 9 nucleotides matching TRBD1. The trim removed 3 bases at V and 5 bases at J, leaving 7 bases unmatched. Per the germline V gene, CDR1 is SGHVS and CDR2 is FQNEAQ. The CDR3 has 16 amino acids. The CDR3 DNA follows: TGTGCCAGCAGCTTCCGAGGGACAGGGACAAATGAAAAACTGTTTTTT. Its protein product is CASSFRGTGTNEKLFF.

This chain links TRBV4-1 with TRBJ1-3, with D hard to call. The germline gives CDR1 MGHRA, CDR2 YSYEKL. This CDR3 contains 15 residues. Trimming left V 0 bases short and J 4 bases short, with 10 bases between. The CDR3 coding sequence is TGCGCCAGCAGCCAAGATCACGGGTTAGGAAACACCATATATTTT. This translates into CASSQDHGLGNTIYF.

This chain joins TRBV6-2 or TRBV6-3 and TRBJ2-7; TRBD1 might be the D (5 bases). CDR1 and CDR2 (germline): MNHEY, SVGEGT. The V end was cut by 6 bases, the J end by 6 bases, with 15 bases between. This CDR3 region has 13 residues. The CDR3 sequence: CASSHLDSIEQYF. Written as DNA, the CDR3 is TGTGCCAGCAGCCACCTAGACAGTATCGAGCAGTACTTC.

V is TRBV10-3 and J is TRBJ2-2; no clear D. Trimming took off 3 bases at V and 4 bases at J, with 12 bases between the two ends. Germline values: CDR1 ENHRY, CDR2 SYGVKD. The CDR3 is 15 residues long. CDR3 DNA sequence: TGTGCCATCAGTGAAAGGCAGGCAGGCACCGGGGAGCTGTTTTTT. Protein sequence: CAISERQAGTGELFF.

The chain joins TRBV2 to TRBJ1-2; D is uncertain. V lost 7 bases to trimming and J lost 4 bases, with 13 bases between them. The germline V gene has CDR1 SNHLY and CDR2 FYNNEI. This CDR3 has 13 residues. The CDR3 bases are TGTGCCAGCACTGGCACCCACGCCTATGGCTACACCTTC. This codes for CASTGTHAYGYTF. Combining the CDR3 with reference TRBV2 and TRBJ1-2 gives the whole variable domain EPEVTQTPSHQVTQMGQEVILRCVPISNHLYFYWYRQILGQKVEFLVSFYNNEISEKSEIFDDQFSVERPDGSNFTLKIRSTKLEDSAMYFCASTGTHAYGYTFGSGTRLTVV.